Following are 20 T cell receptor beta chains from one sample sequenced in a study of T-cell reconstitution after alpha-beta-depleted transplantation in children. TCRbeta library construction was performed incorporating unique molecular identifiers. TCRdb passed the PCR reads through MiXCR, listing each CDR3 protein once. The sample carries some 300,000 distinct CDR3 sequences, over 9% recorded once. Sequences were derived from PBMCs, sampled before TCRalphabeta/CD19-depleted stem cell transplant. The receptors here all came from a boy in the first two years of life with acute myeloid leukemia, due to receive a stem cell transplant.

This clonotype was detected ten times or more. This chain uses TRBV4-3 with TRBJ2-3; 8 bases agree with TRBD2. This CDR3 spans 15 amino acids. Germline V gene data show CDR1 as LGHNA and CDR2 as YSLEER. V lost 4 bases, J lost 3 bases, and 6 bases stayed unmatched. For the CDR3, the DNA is TGCGCCAGCAGCCCTTCACGGGAGGGGACAGATACGCAGTATTTT. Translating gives CASSPSREGTDTQYF.

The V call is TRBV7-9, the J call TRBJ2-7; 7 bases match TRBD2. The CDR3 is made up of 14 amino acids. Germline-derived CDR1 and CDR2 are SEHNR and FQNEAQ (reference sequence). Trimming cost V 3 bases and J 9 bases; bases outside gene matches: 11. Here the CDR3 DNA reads TGTGCCAGCAGCTTGCTAGCGGCTGAAGTGGTGCAGTACTTC. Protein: CASSLLAAEVVQYF. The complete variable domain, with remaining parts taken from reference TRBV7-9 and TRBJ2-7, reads DTGVSQNPRHKITKRGQNVTFRCDPISEHNRLYWYRQTLGQGPEFLTYFQNEAQLEKSRLLSDRFSAERPKGSFSTLEIQRTEQGDSAMYLCASSLLAAEVVQYFGPGTRLTVT.

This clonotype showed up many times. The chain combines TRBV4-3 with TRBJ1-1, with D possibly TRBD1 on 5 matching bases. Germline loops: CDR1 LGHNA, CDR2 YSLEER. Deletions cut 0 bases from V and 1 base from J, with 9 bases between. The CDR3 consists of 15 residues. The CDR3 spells CASSQDDSGNTEAFF. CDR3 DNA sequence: TGCGCCAGCAGCCAAGACGACAGTGGGAACACTGAAGCTTTCTTT.

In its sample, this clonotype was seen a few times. CDR3 bases: TGTGCCAGCAGATTGGGAGGGGGGGGAAACACTGAAGCTTTCTTT. Protein: CASRLGGGGNTEAFF. V gene TRBV12-3 or TRBV12-4 combines with J gene TRBJ1-1; TRBD1 might be the D (6 bases). V was cut by 6 bases and J by 2 bases, with 16 bases left in between. The CDR3 sequence is 15 residues long.

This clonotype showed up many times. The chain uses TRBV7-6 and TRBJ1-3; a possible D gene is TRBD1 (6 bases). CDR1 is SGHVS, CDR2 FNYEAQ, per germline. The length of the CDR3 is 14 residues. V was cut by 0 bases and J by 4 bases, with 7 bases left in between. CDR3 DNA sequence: TGTGCCAGCAGCTTAGCTGGACAGGGAAACACCATATATTTT. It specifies CASSLAGQGNTIYF.

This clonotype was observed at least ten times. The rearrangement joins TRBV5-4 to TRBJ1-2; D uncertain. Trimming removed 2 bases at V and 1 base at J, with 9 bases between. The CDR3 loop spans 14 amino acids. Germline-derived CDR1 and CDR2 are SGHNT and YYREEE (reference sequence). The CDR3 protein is CASSLGRNNYGYTF. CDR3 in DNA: TGTGCCAGCAGCTTAGGGCGGAATAACTATGGCTACACCTTC.

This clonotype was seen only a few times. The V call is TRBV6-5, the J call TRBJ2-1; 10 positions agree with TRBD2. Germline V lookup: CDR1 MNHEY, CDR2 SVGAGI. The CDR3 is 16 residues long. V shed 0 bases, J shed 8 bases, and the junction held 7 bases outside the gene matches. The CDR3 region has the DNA TGTGCCAGCAGTTACTCCGGGGCGGGACTAGCGTATGAGCAGTTCTTC. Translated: CASSYSGAGLAYEQFF.

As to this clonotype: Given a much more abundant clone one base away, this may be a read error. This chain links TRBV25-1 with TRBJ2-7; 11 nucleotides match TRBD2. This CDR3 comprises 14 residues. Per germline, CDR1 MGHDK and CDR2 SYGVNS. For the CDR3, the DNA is TGTGCCAGCAGTTTCGGGACTAGCGGTTACGACCAGTACTTC. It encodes CASSFGTSGYDQYF.

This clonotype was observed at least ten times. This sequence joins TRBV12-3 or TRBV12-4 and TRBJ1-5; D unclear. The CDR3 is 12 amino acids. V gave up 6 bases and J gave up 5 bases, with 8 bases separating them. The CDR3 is CASSNGDQPQHF. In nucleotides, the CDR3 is TGTGCCAGCAGCAATGGAGATCAGCCCCAGCATTTT.

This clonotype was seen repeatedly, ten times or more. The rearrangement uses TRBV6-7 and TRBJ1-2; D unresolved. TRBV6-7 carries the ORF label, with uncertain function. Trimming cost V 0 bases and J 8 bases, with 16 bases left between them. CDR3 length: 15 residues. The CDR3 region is CASSYSLRIGRGYTF. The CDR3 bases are TGTGCCAGCAGTTACTCGTTACGGATAGGGAGAGGCTACACCTTC.

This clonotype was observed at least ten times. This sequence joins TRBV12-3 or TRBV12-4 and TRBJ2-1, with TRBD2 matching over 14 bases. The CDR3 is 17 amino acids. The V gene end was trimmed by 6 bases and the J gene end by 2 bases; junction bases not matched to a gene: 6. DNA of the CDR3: TGTGCCAGCAGGGGGACTAGCGGGAGTGTCCCCTACAATGAGCAGTTCTTC. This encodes CASRGTSGSVPYNEQFF.

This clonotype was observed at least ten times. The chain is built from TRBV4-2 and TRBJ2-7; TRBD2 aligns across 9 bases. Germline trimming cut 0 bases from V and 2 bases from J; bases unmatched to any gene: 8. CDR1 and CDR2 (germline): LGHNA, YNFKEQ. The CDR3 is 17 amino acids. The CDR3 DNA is TGTGCCAGCAGCCAAGATATAGCGGGAGCTATAACCTACGAGCAGTACTTC. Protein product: CASSQDIAGAITYEQYF.

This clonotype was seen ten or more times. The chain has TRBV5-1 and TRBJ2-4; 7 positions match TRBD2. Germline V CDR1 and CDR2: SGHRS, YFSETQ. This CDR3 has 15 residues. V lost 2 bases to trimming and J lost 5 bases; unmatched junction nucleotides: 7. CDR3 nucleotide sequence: TGCGCCAGCAGCTTAACTAGCGTGTTTCAAAACATTCAGTACTTC. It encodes CASSLTSVFQNIQYF. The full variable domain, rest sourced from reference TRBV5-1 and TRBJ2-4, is KAGVTQTPRYLIKTRGQQVTLSCSPISGHRSVSWYQQTPGQGLQFLFEYFSETQRNKGNFPGRFSGRQFSNSRSEMNVSTLELGDSALYLCASSLTSVFQNIQYFGAGTRLSVL.

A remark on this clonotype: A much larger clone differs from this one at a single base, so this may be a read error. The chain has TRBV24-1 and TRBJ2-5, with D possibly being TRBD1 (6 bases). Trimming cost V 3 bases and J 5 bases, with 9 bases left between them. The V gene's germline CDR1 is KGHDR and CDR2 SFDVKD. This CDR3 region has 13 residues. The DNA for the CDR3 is TGTGCCACCAGTGATCCCACAGGGGAGACCCAGTACTTC. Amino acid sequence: CATSDPTGETQYF.

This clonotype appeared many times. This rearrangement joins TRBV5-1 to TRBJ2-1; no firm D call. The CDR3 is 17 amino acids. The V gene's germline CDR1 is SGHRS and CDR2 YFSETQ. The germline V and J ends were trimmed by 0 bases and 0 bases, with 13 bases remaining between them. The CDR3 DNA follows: TGCGCCAGCAGCTTGGGCAGTACCATGAGCTCCTACAATGAGCAGTTCTTC. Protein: CASSLGSTMSSYNEQFF.

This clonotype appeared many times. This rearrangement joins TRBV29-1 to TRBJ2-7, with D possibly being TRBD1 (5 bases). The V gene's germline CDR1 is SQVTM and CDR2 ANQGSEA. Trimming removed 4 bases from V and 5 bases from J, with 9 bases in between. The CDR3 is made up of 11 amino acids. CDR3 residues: CSVVDSHEQYF. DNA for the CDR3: TGCAGCGTTGTAGACAGCCACGAGCAGTACTTC.

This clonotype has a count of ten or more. The CDR3 sequence: CAWRLAGRTDTQYF. CDR3 nucleotide sequence: TGTGCCTGGAGGTTGGCAGGGCGCACAGATACGCAGTATTTT. The V gene is TRBV30, the J gene TRBJ2-3; maybe TRBD1 (5 bases). CDR3 length: 14 amino acids. Germline V gives CDR1 GTSNPN, CDR2 SVGIG (reference sequence). Trimming shortened V by 3 bases and J by 1 base, and 11 bases separated the two germline ends.

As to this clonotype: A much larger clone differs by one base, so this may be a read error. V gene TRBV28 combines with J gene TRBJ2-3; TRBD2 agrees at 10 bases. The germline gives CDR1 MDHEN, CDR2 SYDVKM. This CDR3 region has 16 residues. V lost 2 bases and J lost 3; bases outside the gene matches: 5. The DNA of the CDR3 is TGTGCCAGCAGTTTACTAGCGGGAGTCGCAACAGATACGCAGTATTTT. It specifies CASSLLAGVATDTQYF.

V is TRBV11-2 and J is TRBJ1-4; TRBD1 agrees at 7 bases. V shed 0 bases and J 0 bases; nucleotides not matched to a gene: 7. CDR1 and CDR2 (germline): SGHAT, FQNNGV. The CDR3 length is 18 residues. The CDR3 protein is CASSLDVTGWATNEKLFF. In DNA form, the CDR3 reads TGTGCCAGCAGCTTAGATGTGACAGGGTGGGCAACTAATGAAAAACTGTTTTTT.

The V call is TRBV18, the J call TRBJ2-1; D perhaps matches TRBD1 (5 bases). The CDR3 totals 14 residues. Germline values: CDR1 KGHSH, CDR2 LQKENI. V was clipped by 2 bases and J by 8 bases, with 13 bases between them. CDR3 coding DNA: TGTGCCAGCTCACCAGCCCAGGGAATACATGAGCAGTTCTTC. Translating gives CASSPAQGIHEQFF.